The 12 T cell receptor beta chains listed next were all sequenced from one sample in a study of T cells in Graves' hyperthyroidism and ophthalmopathy. From RNA transcripts, TCR beta CDR3 regions were amplified. Primed by the HTBI set, a first-round RT-PCR was run on the TCR CDR3. TCRdb passed the multiplex PCR reads through MiXCR, listing each CDR3 protein once. The sample holds about 660,000 distinct CDR3 sequences, approximately 42% seen once. The sequenced sample consisted of peripheral blood or thyroid tissue (not recorded which). The receptors here all came from an adult man with Graves' disease, either hyperthyroidism or ophthalmopathy (not recorded which).

The rearrangement uses TRBV5-6 and TRBJ1-6; possibly TRBD1 for D (5 bases). The CDR3 has 15 residues. In germline, CDR1 is SGHDT, CDR2 YYEEEE. V lost 2 bases to trimming and J lost 9 bases, with 15 bases between them. CDR3 bases: TGTGCCAGCAGCTTCTTCGGGGCCCCAGGTTCACCCCTCCACTTT. It translates to CASSFFGAPGSPLHF.

The chain uses TRBV7-8 and TRBJ1-1; D is uncertain. The CDR3 runs to 15 residues. CDR1 and CDR2 from the germline V gene are SGHVS and FQNEAQ. With 4 bases removed from V and 0 bases from J, the gap between germline ends came to 12 bases. The CDR3 here is CASSWVGNMNTEAFF. The CDR3 DNA sequence: TGTGCCAGCAGCTGGGTGGGGAACATGAACACTGAAGCTTTCTTT.

V gene TRBV19 combines with J gene TRBJ1-6; 9 bases align to TRBD1. V shed 9 bases and J 7 bases; nucleotides not matched to a gene: 13. CDR1 and CDR2 (germline): LNHDA, SQIVND (reference sequence). This CDR3 comprises 16 residues. The CDR3, as DNA: TGTGCCAGCAGCTTAGCCGGGACAGGGCGGAATTCACCCCTCCACTTT. This sequence encodes CASSLAGTGRNSPLHF.

DNA of the CDR3: TGTGCCAGCAGCCAAGATAAGGGGGCAGGCTATGGCTACACCTTC. This encodes CASSQDKGAGYGYTF. V and J are TRBV7-9 and TRBJ1-2, with 7 positions matching TRBD1. CDR1 SEHNR and CDR2 FQNEAQ come from the germline V gene (reference sequence). There are 15 residues in the CDR3. V shed 5 bases, J shed 4 bases, and the junction held 10 bases outside the gene matches.

The chain combines TRBV19 with TRBJ2-5; 11 nucleotides align to TRBD2. Germline CDR1 LNHDA, CDR2 SQIVND (reference sequence). The J segment lost 2 bases and the V segment lost 5 bases, leaving 10 bases of the junction unmatched. CDR3 length equals 17 residues. CDR3 bases: TGTGCCAGTAGTGCCGGGAGAATAGCGGGGGGGCAAGAGACCCAGTACTTC. Its translation is CASSAGRIAGGQETQYF.

This clonotype was counted at least ten times. The chain links TRBV2 to TRBJ1-1, with no clear D. Germline V gene data show CDR1 as SNHLY and CDR2 as FYNNEI. The CDR3 covers 11 residues. Trimming took 7 bases from V and 0 from J, leaving 3 bases between them. The CDR3 protein is CASIMNTEAFF. CDR3 DNA: TGTGCCAGCATTATGAACACTGAAGCTTTCTTT.

This chain links TRBV24-1 with TRBJ1-5; weak D call: TRBD1 (5 bases). V lost 5 bases and J lost 2, with 9 bases in between. Germline V gene lookup returns CDR1 KGHDR and CDR2 SFDVKD. There are 14 residues in the CDR3. As DNA, the CDR3 is TGTGCCACCAGTGGAACGACAGGCAATCAGCCCCAGCATTTT. Protein product: CATSGTTGNQPQHF.

This clonotype showed up many times. The chain employs TRBV19 and TRBJ1-2, with unresolved D. This CDR3 is built from 14 residues. Germline values: CDR1 LNHDA, CDR2 SQIVND (reference sequence). V lost 10 bases, J lost 6 bases, and 21 bases lay in between. In nucleotides, the CDR3 is TGTGCCACCGGTGGGTTGCGAGCTACCGATGGCTACACCTTC. Its translation is CATGGLRATDGYTF.

V and J are TRBV11-2 and TRBJ2-7; 9 nucleotides align to TRBD2. From germline, CDR1 is SGHAT and CDR2 FQNNGV. This CDR3 contains 15 residues. J lost 0 bases, V lost 5 bases, and 5 bases had no gene match. The CDR3 sequence is CASSGGTSLSYEQYF. DNA of the CDR3: TGTGCCAGCAGCGGTGGGACTAGCCTCTCCTACGAGCAGTACTTC.

The gene calls are TRBV2 and TRBJ1-2; 7 nucleotides align to TRBD1. The CDR3 runs to 14 residues. Germline V lookup: CDR1 SNHLY, CDR2 FYNNEI. Trimming cost V 6 bases and J 4 bases; bases outside gene matches: 8. The CDR3 sequence: CASSSGRTGYGYTF. CDR3 sequence (DNA): TGTGCCAGCAGCTCGGGTAGGACAGGCTATGGCTACACCTTC.

This rearrangement joins TRBV15 to TRBJ1-5, with TRBD1 matching 8 bases. Germline CDR1 reads LNHNV; CDR2 reads YYDKDF (reference sequence). This CDR3 is built from 16 residues. Germline trimming cut 0 bases from V and 7 bases from J; bases unmatched to any gene: 8. In DNA, the CDR3 is TGTGCCACCAGCAGAGATCTTATGGGACAGGAGCAGCCCCAGCATTTT. Translated, it gives CATSRDLMGQEQPQHF. The full variable domain, its missing parts supplied by reference TRBV15 and TRBJ1-5, is DAMVIQNPRYQVTQFGKPVTLSCSQTLNHNVMYWYQQKSSQAPKLLFHYYDKDFNNEADTPDNFQSRRPNTSFCFLDIRSPGLGDTAMYLCATSRDLMGQEQPQHFGDGTRLSIL.

This clonotype occurred a few times. This chain links TRBV2 with TRBJ2-5; tentatively, D is TRBD1 (6 bases). V lost 7 bases to trimming and J lost 2 bases, with 11 bases between them. The CDR3 is 13 amino acids. Germline loops: CDR1 SNHLY, CDR2 FYNNEI. CDR3 sequence: CASMKDRQETQYF. CDR3 coding DNA: TGTGCCAGCATGAAGGACAGACAAGAGACCCAGTACTTC. The whole variable domain, remainder taken from reference TRBV2 and TRBJ2-5, is EPEVTQTPSHQVTQMGQEVILRCVPISNHLYFYWYRQILGQKVEFLVSFYNNEISEKSEIFDDQFSVERPDGSNFTLKIRSTKLEDSAMYFCASMKDRQETQYFGPGTRLLVL.